The 4 T cell receptor beta chains presented below share a single source sample, sequenced in a study of blood T cell repertoires in COVID-19 (dated by TCRdb to the early 2020s). Receptor amplification or capture employed the immunoSEQ multiplex PCR assay. TCRdb obtained this table from immuneACCESS and retained in-frame rearrangements with V and J assigned. These tables miss some clones; where compared with another copy, unresolved V genes account for less than half of the shortfall, and the remainder is unexplained. This sample is represented by 300,000 to 400,000 clones; around nine tenths of them were singletons. The top ten constitute 1% of the sample. The sequenced material came from peripheral blood. These receptor sequences come from a man in his fifties or sixties with active or convalescent COVID-19.

The chain links TRBV15 to TRBJ1-4; D not resolved. Trimming pared 0 bases from V and 1 base from J, leaving 12 bases between. Germline lookup yields CDR1 LNHNV and CDR2 YYDKDF (reference sequence). The CDR3 length is 17 residues. The CDR3 loop is CATSREKGALTNEKLFF. CDR3 nucleotides: TGTGCCACCAGCAGAGAAAAGGGAGCCCTAACTAATGAAAAACTGTTTTTT.

V gene TRBV7-9 combines with J gene TRBJ1-4; 9 nucleotides match TRBD1. Per the germline V gene, CDR1 is SEHNR and CDR2 is FQNEAQ (reference sequence). V shed 4 bases and J 10 bases; nucleotides not matched to a gene: 16. This CDR3 has 17 amino acids. CDR3 loop: CASSSPGQGFLGGKLFF. CDR3 DNA sequence: TGTGCCAGCAGCTCCCCGGGACAGGGCTTCCTCGGCGGAAAACTGTTTTTT.

The V call is TRBV24-1, the J call TRBJ2-1; 11 positions agree with TRBD2. V lost 5 bases to trimming and J lost 5 bases; unmatched junction nucleotides: 7. This CDR3 has 16 residues. Germline loops: CDR1 KGHDR, CDR2 SFDVKD. The CDR3 DNA sequence: TGTGCCACCAGTGGCCAACTAGCGGGAGACCACAATGAGCAGTTCTTC. Amino acids: CATSGQLAGDHNEQFF.

The chain has TRBV6-1 and TRBJ2-1; D not certain. The CDR3 totals 16 residues. V was cut by 0 bases and J by 0 bases, with 9 bases left in between. From germline, CDR1 is MNHNS and CDR2 SASEGT. The CDR3 is CASSEAILSSYNEQFF. CDR3 DNA sequence: TGTGCCAGCAGTGAAGCTATCCTAAGCTCCTACAATGAGCAGTTCTTC.